The 32 T cell receptor beta chains below come from one sample, sequenced in a study of graft-versus-host responses after intestinal transplantation. Sequencing used immunoSEQ multiplex PCR; TCRdb keeps in-frame clones, though not all of them. This sample has some 45,000 clones; roughly 90% occur once, and the top ten carry 4.4%. Material: PBMCs, obtained 524 days after transplant. Receptor source: a human patient who received an intestinal transplant, so some T cells may come from the graft donor.

V and J are TRBV7-9 and TRBJ2-7, with 9 positions matching TRBD2. V lost 3 bases to trimming and J lost 2 bases; unmatched junction nucleotides: 5. The CDR3 totals 15 residues. Germline values: CDR1 SEHNR, CDR2 FQNEAQ (reference sequence). CDR3 in amino acids: CASSFLAGLAYEQYF. DNA of the CDR3: TGTGCCAGCAGCTTTCTAGCGGGACTCGCCTACGAGCAGTACTTC.

V and J are TRBV27 and TRBJ2-3; no clear D gene. Trimming stripped 6 bases from V and 2 bases from J, with 15 bases between. Germline V gene data show CDR1 as MNHEY and CDR2 as SMNVEV (reference sequence). This CDR3 is built from 15 residues. The CDR3 is CASSPMRQLTDTQYF. CDR3 nucleotides: TGTGCCAGCAGCCCTATGCGGCAGCTCACAGATACGCAGTATTTT.

V is TRBV29-1 and J is TRBJ2-7, with no clear D. The CDR3 runs to 10 residues. The germline V and J ends were trimmed by 5 bases and 3 bases, with 5 bases remaining between them. CDR1 is SQVTM and CDR2 is ANQGSEA in the germline V gene. CDR3 nucleotides: TGCAGCGTTAAAAACTACGAGCAGTACTTC. Its protein is CSVKNYEQYF.

This clone was counted a single time. The V call is TRBV15, the J call TRBJ2-6, with TRBD2 identical over 12 bases. Germline V lookup: CDR1 LNHNV, CDR2 YYDKDF (reference sequence). The junction had 6 bases not matched to a gene; V was cut back by 0 bases and J by 0 bases. This CDR3 has 20 amino acids. CDR3 region: CATSRDRASGRGSGANVLTF. Here the CDR3 DNA reads TGTGCCACCAGCAGAGATAGGGCTAGCGGGAGGGGCTCTGGGGCCAACGTCCTGACTTTC.

The chain links TRBV6-1 to TRBJ1-2, with no clear D. Germline V CDR1 and CDR2: MNHNS, SASEGT. The V end lost 6 bases, the J end lost 0 bases, and 11 bases lay between the germline ends. The CDR3 extends over 14 amino acids. The CDR3 DNA reads TGTGCCAGCAGCGCCGGAAGAGCTAACTATGGCTACACCTTC. Its translation is CASSAGRANYGYTF.

This sequence joins TRBV6-5 and TRBJ2-1, with unresolved D. Per germline, CDR1 MNHEY and CDR2 SVGAGI. The CDR3 is made up of 13 amino acids. V was shortened by 0 bases and J by 5 bases, with 5 bases between the two germline ends. The CDR3 DNA follows: TGTGCCAGCAGTTACTCTCGGGACAATGAGCAGTTCTTC. Protein product: CASSYSRDNEQFF.

The rearrangement joins TRBV4-3 to TRBJ1-2; possibly TRBD1 for D (5 bases). Trimming took 0 bases from V and 8 from J, leaving 7 bases between them. Germline CDR1 and CDR2: LGHNA and YSLEER. CDR3 length equals 12 residues. CDR3 sequence (DNA): TGCGCCAGCAGCCAAGATTGGGGCGGCTACACCTTC. Amino acids: CASSQDWGGYTF.

The V gene is TRBV28, the J gene TRBJ1-1, with D maybe TRBD1 (6 bases). The CDR3 loop spans 15 amino acids. V shed 7 bases and J shed 1 base, with 16 bases lying between them. From germline, CDR1 is MDHEN and CDR2 SYDVKM. The CDR3 sequence: CASTPTGAPNTEAFF. CDR3 coding DNA: TGTGCCAGCACCCCAACGGGGGCGCCGAACACTGAAGCTTTCTTT.

The chain is built from TRBV7-8 and TRBJ2-5; 7 bases line up with TRBD1. The J segment lost 3 bases and the V segment lost 7 bases, leaving 5 bases of the junction unmatched. CDR1 and CDR2 from the germline V gene are SGHVS and FQNEAQ. CDR3 length equals 13 residues. The CDR3 coding sequence is TGTGCCAGCACCCGACAGGGAGAAGAGACCCAGTACTTC. This codes for CASTRQGEETQYF.

This rearrangement joins TRBV15 to TRBJ1-2; tentatively, D is TRBD1 (6 bases). Germline V lookup: CDR1 LNHNV, CDR2 YYDKDF (reference sequence). The CDR3 spans 17 residues. With 0 bases removed from V and 5 bases from J, the gap between germline ends came to 19 bases. The CDR3 here is CATSRDRGQQRAYGYTF. The CDR3 DNA reads as TGTGCCACCAGCAGAGATCGGGGGCAGCAGAGGGCTTATGGCTACACCTTC.

The chain couples TRBV29-1 to TRBJ2-5; 7 positions agree with TRBD1. This CDR3 spans 12 amino acids. V shed 7 bases and J 4 bases; nucleotides not matched to a gene: 6. CDR1 SQVTM and CDR2 ANQGSEA come from the germline V gene. CDR3 bases: TGCAGCGGAATATACAGGGGAGAGACCCAGTACTTC. Its protein product is CSGIYRGETQYF.

This rearrangement joins TRBV19 to TRBJ2-5, with 7 bases aligning to TRBD1. CDR1 is LNHDA, CDR2 SQIVND, per germline (reference sequence). Losses at the gene ends were 8 bases for V and 1 base for J; bases not matched to a gene: 10. The CDR3 runs to 15 residues. Here the CDR3 DNA reads TGTGCCAGTTCGTATACCGGGACAGCCCAAGAGACCCAGTACTTC. Protein: CASSYTGTAQETQYF.

This rearrangement joins TRBV28 to TRBJ2-1; 7 bases map to TRBD2. V gave up 5 bases and J gave up 2 bases; unmatched junction bases: 9. This CDR3 is built from 16 residues. Germline assignment: CDR1 MDHEN and CDR2 SYDVKM. CDR3 in DNA: TGTGCCAGCAGTCGGCGGCGGGAGACCCCCTACAATGAGCAGTTCTTC. Protein product: CASSRRRETPYNEQFF.

The chain employs TRBV4-1 and TRBJ2-7; 10 bases match TRBD1. Germline CDR1 and CDR2: MGHRA and YSYEKL. The CDR3 length is 15 residues. The ends lost 3 bases at V and 1 base at J; junction bases unmatched: 3. The CDR3 nucleotides are TGCGCCAGCAGCCACCCGGGACAGGGGTCCTACGAGCAGTACTTC. This encodes CASSHPGQGSYEQYF.

The rearrangement links TRBV2 to TRBJ2-1, with 9 bases identical to TRBD2. Trimming removed 5 bases from V and 7 bases from J; junction bases left unmatched: 6. The CDR3 length is 14 residues. Germline CDR1 is SNHLY and CDR2 is FYNNEI. The CDR3 nucleotides are TGTGCCAGCAGTACAGCGGGAGGCGGGAATGAGCAGTTCTTC. Residues: CASSTAGGGNEQFF.

J is TRBJ2-7 and V is TRBV6-5; D may be TRBD1 (6 bases). With 5 bases removed from V and 3 bases from J, the gap between germline ends came to 8 bases. Per the germline V gene, CDR1 is MNHEY and CDR2 is SVGAGI. CDR3 length equals 12 residues. CDR3 region: CASSGQIYEQYF. The CDR3 DNA is TGTGCCAGCAGTGGACAGATCTACGAGCAGTACTTC.

The V gene is TRBV7-9, the J gene TRBJ1-1; D unclear. Germline loops: CDR1 SEHNR, CDR2 FQNEAQ (reference sequence). This CDR3 spans 15 amino acids. Trimming shortened V by 2 bases and J by 1 base, and 11 bases separated the two germline ends. CDR3 bases: TGTGCCAGCAGCTTACAGGCTCAATCGAACACTGAAGCTTTCTTT. Translation gives CASSLQAQSNTEAFF.

The chain combines TRBV10-3 with TRBJ1-6, with 7 bases aligning to TRBD1. The ends lost 0 bases at V and 9 bases at J; junction bases unmatched: 11. The length of the CDR3 is 17 residues. CDR1 is ENHRY and CDR2 is SYGVKD in the germline V gene. The CDR3 sequence: CAISESAGGIGSSPLHF. The CDR3 DNA reads as TGTGCCATCAGTGAGTCAGCAGGGGGTATAGGTAGTTCACCCCTCCACTTT.

The chain combines TRBV19 with TRBJ1-1, with unresolved D. This CDR3 is built from 17 residues. CDR1 and CDR2 (germline): LNHDA, SQIVND (reference sequence). V was trimmed by 2 bases and J by 2 bases, leaving 18 bases between them. The DNA of the CDR3 is TGTGCCAGTAGTATATTCCTTGTAATGGACTTCAACACTGAAGCTTTCTTT. It translates to CASSIFLVMDFNTEAFF.

V is TRBV27 and J is TRBJ2-7, with 11 bases matching TRBD1. The germline gives CDR1 MNHEY, CDR2 SMNVEV (reference sequence). The CDR3 loop spans 13 amino acids. The ends lost 10 bases at V and 1 base at J; junction bases unmatched: 3. The CDR3: CATGTGGSYEQYF. In DNA form, the CDR3 reads TGTGCCACCGGGACAGGGGGTTCCTACGAGCAGTACTTC.

This clone was seen just once. The chain couples TRBV19 to TRBJ2-5, with D perhaps given as TRBD1 or TRBD2 (5 bases each). The end of the DNA aligns better with TRBJ2-7, so the J call may be wrong. This CDR3 is 14 amino acids long. CDR1 is LNHDA and CDR2 is SQIVND in the germline V gene (reference sequence). CDR3: CASSIGTFPYEQYF. Here the CDR3 DNA reads TGTGCCAGTAGTATTGGGACCTTTCCCTACGAGCAGTACTTC.

This sequence joins TRBV5-1 and TRBJ2-7; the D gene is possibly TRBD2 (6 bases). CDR1 and CDR2 from the germline V gene are SGHRS and YFSETQ. The CDR3 totals 15 residues. Trimming removed 0 bases at V and 0 bases at J, with 10 bases between. CDR3 protein: CASSLGRDFSYEQYF. CDR3 DNA sequence: TGCGCCAGCAGCTTGGGAAGGGACTTCTCCTACGAGCAGTACTTC. Drawing the rest from reference TRBV5-1 and TRBJ2-7, the complete variable domain is KAGVTQTPRYLIKTRGQQVTLSCSPISGHRSVSWYQQTPGQGLQFLFEYFSETQRNKGNFPGRFSGRQFSNSRSEMNVSTLELGDSALYLCASSLGRDFSYEQYFGPGTRLTVT.

The chain couples TRBV4-3 to TRBJ1-4; D not resolved. The CDR3 sequence is 17 residues long. CDR1 and CDR2 (germline): LGHNA, YSLEER. V lost 0 bases and J lost 3, with 14 bases in between. The CDR3 sequence: CASSQDSIEGPNEKLFF. The CDR3 coding sequence is TGCGCCAGCAGCCAAGATTCGATCGAGGGTCCTAATGAAAAACTGTTTTTT.

The rearrangement links TRBV7-3 to TRBJ1-1; 7 bases align to TRBD1. CDR3 length: 13 residues. In germline, CDR1 is SGHTA, CDR2 FQGTGA. Losses at the gene ends were 5 bases for V and 3 bases for J; bases not matched to a gene: 3. The CDR3, as DNA: TGTGCCAGCAGCGCCACAGGGGACACTGAAGCTTTCTTT. This codes for CASSATGDTEAFF. Variable domain in full (rest from reference TRBV7-3 and TRBJ1-1): GAGVSQTPSNKVTEKGKYVELRCDPISGHTALYWYRQSLGQGPEFLIYFQGTGAADDSGLPNDRFFAVRPEGSVSTLKIQRTERGDSAVYLCASSATGDTEAFFGQGTRLTVV.

The rearrangement joins TRBV9 to TRBJ2-3; D is possibly TRBD1 (6 bases). CDR3 length equals 14 residues. Germline CDR1 reads SGDLS; CDR2 reads YYNGEE. V lost 0 bases and J lost 5, with 10 bases in between. The CDR3 sequence: CASSVGTGQDTQYF. Written as DNA, the CDR3 is TGTGCCAGCAGCGTAGGAACAGGGCAAGATACGCAGTATTTT.

The gene calls are TRBV18 and TRBJ2-7; 8 nucleotides match TRBD2. CDR1 is KGHSH, CDR2 LQKENI, per germline. The V segment lost 3 bases and the J segment 6 bases; nucleotides outside the gene matches: 7. This CDR3 has 14 residues. The CDR3 nucleotides read TGTGCCAGCTCACCGGGCAGCGGGAGAAGCGAGCAGTACTTC. This codes for CASSPGSGRSEQYF.

This chain connects TRBV29-1 to TRBJ1-2; D unresolved. The CDR3 is made up of 14 amino acids. The V and J ends lost 2 bases and 4 bases respectively, with 14 bases between them. The V gene's germline CDR1 is SQVTM and CDR2 ANQGSEA. The CDR3 loop reads CSVEREGGPYGYTF. The CDR3, as DNA: TGCAGCGTTGAAAGGGAGGGAGGACCCTATGGCTACACCTTC.

The chain joins TRBV11-2 to TRBJ2-7; 7 nucleotides align to TRBD2. V trimming: 0 bases; J trimming: 8 bases; junction bases outside the gene matches: 10. CDR1 is SGHAT and CDR2 is FQNNGV in the germline V gene. The CDR3 has 15 residues. This CDR3 is CASSLDPRGREQQYF. For the CDR3, the DNA is TGTGCCAGCAGCTTAGATCCCCGAGGGAGGGAACAGCAGTACTTC.

V is TRBV11-1 and J is TRBJ1-5; D uncertain. Trimming stripped 1 base from V and 6 bases from J, with 7 bases between. Germline-derived CDR1 and CDR2 are SGHAT and FQDESV (reference sequence). The CDR3 extends over 13 amino acids. The CDR3 reads CASSLELGQPQHF. The CDR3, as DNA: TGTGCCAGCAGCTTAGAGTTGGGTCAGCCCCAGCATTTT.

The chain carries TRBV28 and TRBJ1-1, with no clear D. This CDR3 has 13 amino acids. V was pared by 4 bases and J by 2 bases, with 8 bases between. Germline V gene sequence: CDR1 MDHEN, CDR2 SYDVKM. The CDR3 reads CASSSNLNTEAFF. For the CDR3, the DNA is TGTGCCAGCAGTTCCAACCTTAACACTGAAGCTTTCTTT.

The rearrangement uses TRBV5-4 and TRBJ2-7; TRBD2 agrees at 16 bases. The CDR3 is 17 amino acids. Germline-derived CDR1 and CDR2 are SGHNT and YYREEE (reference sequence). The trim removed 4 bases at V and 1 base at J, leaving 5 bases unmatched. The CDR3 DNA reads TGTGCCAGCAGCCGAGGGACTAGCGGGAGGGCTTCCTACGAGCAGTACTTC. Its translation: CASSRGTSGRASYEQYF.

The chain combines TRBV4-3 with TRBJ1-5, with unresolved D. The CDR3 covers 16 residues. V was trimmed by 0 bases and J by 0 bases, leaving 9 bases between them. Germline loops: CDR1 LGHNA, CDR2 YSLEER. CDR3 sequence (DNA): TGCGCCAGCAGCCAAGATTGGGGAAATAGCAATCAGCCCCAGCATTTT. It translates to CASSQDWGNSNQPQHF.